This note documents a single T cell receptor beta chain sequence. V lost 1 base to trimming and J lost 4 bases; unmatched junction nucleotides: 7. The CDR3 covers 15 residues. CDR1 is GTSNPN, CDR2 SVGIG, per germline (reference sequence). This entry is derived from a study of T cell responses to AZD1222 COVID-19 vaccine. Profiled with immunoSEQ multiplex PCR; TCRdb holds only in-frame clones, not every one. The sample contains 140,000 to 150,000 clones, 80% to 95% of which appear only once. The starting material was peripheral blood, obtained on day 0 of AZD1222 vaccination. The TCR was taken from an adult in good health. V and J are TRBV30 and TRBJ1-5; TRBD1 matches at 7 bases. The CDR3 nucleotides read TGTGCCTGGAGTGCACCAAGGGGGCGGAATCAGCCCCAGCATTTT. Its protein is CAWSAPRGRNQPQHF.